The source of this T cell receptor beta chain is a study of cytomegalovirus exposure and HLA in healthy donors. Study-level findings and limits: Only CMV serostatus was available as immune exposure information.

The PCR was carried out with 60 Vbeta primers and 13 Jbeta primers. Some clones are missing from TCRdb's copy, which holds only in-frame ones; the method was immunoSEQ multiplex PCR. The top ten clones hold approximately 1.3% of a sample with under 150,000 clones, roughly four fifths of them seen once. On this clone itself: The antigen is unknown.

This CDR3 is built from 16 residues. The germline gives CDR1 SQVTM, CDR2 ANQGSEA. V lost 5 bases and J lost 6; bases outside the gene matches: 10. Input material: PBMCs. This chain links TRBV29-1 with TRBJ2-1; 13 bases match TRBD2. This receptor was identified in a man aged 25-45 years in good health and CMV-seropositive. The CDR3 DNA reads TGCAGCGTTTCAACCTGGACTAGCGGGGGCGGCAATGAGCAGTTCTTC. Translation gives CSVSTWTSGGGNEQFF.